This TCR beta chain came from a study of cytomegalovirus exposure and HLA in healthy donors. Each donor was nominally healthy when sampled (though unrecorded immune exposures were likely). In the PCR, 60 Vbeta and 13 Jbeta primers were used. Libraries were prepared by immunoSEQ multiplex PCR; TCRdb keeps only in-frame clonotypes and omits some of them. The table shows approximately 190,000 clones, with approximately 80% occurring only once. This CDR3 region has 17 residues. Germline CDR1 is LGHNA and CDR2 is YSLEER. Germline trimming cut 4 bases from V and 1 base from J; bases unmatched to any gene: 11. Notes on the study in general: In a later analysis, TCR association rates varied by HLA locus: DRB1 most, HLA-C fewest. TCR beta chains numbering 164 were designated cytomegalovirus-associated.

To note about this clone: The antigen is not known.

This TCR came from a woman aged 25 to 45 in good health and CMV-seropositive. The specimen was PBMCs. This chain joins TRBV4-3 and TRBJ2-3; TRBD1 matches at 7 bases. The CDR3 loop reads CASSRVYRGPRTDTQYF. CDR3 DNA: TGCGCCAGCAGCCGAGTATACAGGGGCCCCCGCACAGATACGCAGTATTTT.